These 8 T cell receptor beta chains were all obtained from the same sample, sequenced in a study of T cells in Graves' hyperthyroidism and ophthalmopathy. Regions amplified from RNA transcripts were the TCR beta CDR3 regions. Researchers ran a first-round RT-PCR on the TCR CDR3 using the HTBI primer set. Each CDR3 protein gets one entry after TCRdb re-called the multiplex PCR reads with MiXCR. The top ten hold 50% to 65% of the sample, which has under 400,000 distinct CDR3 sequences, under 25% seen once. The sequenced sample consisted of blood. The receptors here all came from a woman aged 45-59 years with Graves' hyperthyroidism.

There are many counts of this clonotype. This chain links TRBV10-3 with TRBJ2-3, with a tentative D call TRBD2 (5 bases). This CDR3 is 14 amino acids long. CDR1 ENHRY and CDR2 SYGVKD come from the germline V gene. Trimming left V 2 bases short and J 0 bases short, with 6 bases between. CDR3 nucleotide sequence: TGTGCCATCAGTGAGAGGACTAGCACAGATACGCAGTATTTT. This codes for CAISERTSTDTQYF.

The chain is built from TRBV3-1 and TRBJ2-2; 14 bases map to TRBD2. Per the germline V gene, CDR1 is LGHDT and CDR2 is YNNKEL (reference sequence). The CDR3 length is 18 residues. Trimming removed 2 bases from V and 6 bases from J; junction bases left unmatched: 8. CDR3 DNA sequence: TGTGCCAGCAGCCAACCGGGACTAGCGGGGGCCGGCCCCGGGGAGCTGTTTTTT. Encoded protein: CASSQPGLAGAGPGELFF.

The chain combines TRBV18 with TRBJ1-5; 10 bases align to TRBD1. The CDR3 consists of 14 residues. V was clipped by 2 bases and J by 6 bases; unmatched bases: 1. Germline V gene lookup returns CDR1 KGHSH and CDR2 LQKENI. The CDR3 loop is CASSPGDRGQPQHF. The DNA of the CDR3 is TGTGCCAGCTCACCAGGGGACAGGGGTCAGCCCCAGCATTTT.

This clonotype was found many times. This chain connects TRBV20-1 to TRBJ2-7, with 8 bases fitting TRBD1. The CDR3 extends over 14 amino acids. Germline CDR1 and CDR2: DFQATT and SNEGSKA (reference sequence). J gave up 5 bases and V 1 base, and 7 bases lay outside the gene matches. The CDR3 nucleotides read TGCAGTGCTAGAGTTCCCCGACAGGGGAACGAGCAGTACTTC. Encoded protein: CSARVPRQGNEQYF.

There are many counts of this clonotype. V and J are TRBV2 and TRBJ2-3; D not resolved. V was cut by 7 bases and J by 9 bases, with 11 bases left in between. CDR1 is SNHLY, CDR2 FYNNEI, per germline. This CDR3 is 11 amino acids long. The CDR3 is CASTLQVTQYF. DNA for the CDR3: TGTGCCAGCACTCTTCAGGTCACGCAGTATTTT.

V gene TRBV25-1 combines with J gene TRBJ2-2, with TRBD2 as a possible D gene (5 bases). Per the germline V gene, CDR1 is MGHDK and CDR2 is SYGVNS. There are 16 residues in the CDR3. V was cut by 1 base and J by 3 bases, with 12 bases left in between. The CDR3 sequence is CASSELGTADTGELFF. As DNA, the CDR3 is TGTGCCAGCAGTGAATTGGGAACAGCGGACACCGGGGAGCTGTTTTTT.

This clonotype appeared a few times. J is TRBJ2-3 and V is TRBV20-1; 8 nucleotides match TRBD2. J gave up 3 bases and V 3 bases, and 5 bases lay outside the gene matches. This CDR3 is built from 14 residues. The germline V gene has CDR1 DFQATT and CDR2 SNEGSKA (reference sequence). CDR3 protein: CSASPGLATDTQYF. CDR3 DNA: TGCAGTGCTAGCCCCGGACTAGCAACAGATACGCAGTATTTT.

CDR3 sequence reads: CASRPGLTGLAGQGGLSYNEQFF. Here the CDR3 DNA reads TGCGCCAGCAGACCGGGACTAACGGGACTAGCGGGCCAAGGGGGGCTCTCCTACAATGAGCAGTTCTTC. This sequence joins TRBV4-1 and TRBJ2-1; 12 bases are shared with TRBD2. Germline V gene lookup returns CDR1 MGHRA and CDR2 YSYEKL. J was trimmed by 0 bases and V by 6 bases; bases with no gene match: 24. The CDR3 spans 23 residues.